One and the same sample provided the 27 T cell receptor beta chains below, sequenced in a study of T cell responses to AZD1222 COVID-19 vaccine. The assay was immunoSEQ multiplex PCR, and TCRdb's table has in-frame clones only and misses some. The table records roughly 120,000 clones, about 89% of them present only once. The material was peripheral blood, obtained on day 0 of AZD1222 vaccination. Every receptor here comes from an adult in good health.

J is TRBJ2-7 and V is TRBV21-1; the table calls TRBD2, which could not be checked here. TRBV21-1 is designated a pseudogene. The CDR3 has 18 amino acids. The CDR3 reads CASSKGRPGLATSYEQYF. DNA of the CDR3: TGTGCCAGCAGCAAAGGAAGACCTGGACTAGCGACCTCCTACGAGCAGTACTTC.

Comments on this clone: The sample carries other DNA sequences with the same CDR3. The chain is built from TRBV6-5 and TRBJ2-7; TRBD2 matches 8 bases. V trimming: 6 bases; J trimming: 4 bases; junction bases outside the gene matches: 2. The CDR3 consists of 12 residues. In germline, CDR1 is MNHEY, CDR2 SVGAGI. The CDR3 protein is CASSRGGYEQYF. In DNA form, the CDR3 reads TGTGCCAGCAGCCGGGGGGGTTACGAGCAGTACTTC.

This clone was detected only once. J is TRBJ1-2 and V is TRBV4-2, with unresolved D. Per germline, CDR1 LGHNA and CDR2 YNFKEQ. The CDR3 is made up of 15 amino acids. Trimming left V 1 base short and J 1 base short, with 10 bases between. The CDR3 DNA is TGTGCCAGCAGCCAAGCGGGGAAGAGTAACTATGGCTACACCTTC. Translation gives CASSQAGKSNYGYTF.

This chain connects TRBV5-6 to TRBJ1-4; 12 bases are shared with TRBD1. There are 17 residues in the CDR3. Germline CDR1 is SGHDT and CDR2 is YYEEEE. Trimming removed 0 bases from V and 3 bases from J; junction bases left unmatched: 3. CDR3 nucleotide sequence: TGTGCCAGCAGCTTGGGGGACAGGGGGCCGGCTAATGAAAAACTGTTTTTT. This encodes CASSLGDRGPANEKLFF.

The chain recombines TRBV21-1 with TRBJ2-7; TRBD1, the table's D call, lacks a check against the DNA. TRBV21-1 is marked as a pseudogene. CDR3 length: 14 amino acids. The CDR3 nucleotides read TGTGCCAGCAGCTCGCGGACAGGGCCCGACGAGCAGTACTTC. Encoded protein: CASSSRTGPDEQYF.

This chain joins TRBV2 and TRBJ2-6; no reliable D call. The CDR3 is made up of 14 amino acids. Looked up from germline, CDR1 is SNHLY and CDR2 is FYNNEI. The V end lost 4 bases, the J end lost 0 bases, and 4 bases lay between the germline ends. The CDR3 protein is CASSGDSGANVLTF. The DNA for the CDR3 is TGTGCCAGCAGTGGCGACTCTGGGGCCAACGTCCTGACTTTC.

The chain uses TRBV7-2 and TRBJ2-7, with 9 nucleotides matching TRBD1. This CDR3 spans 14 amino acids. Germline CDR1 reads SGHTA; CDR2 reads FQGNSA. V was clipped by 5 bases and J by 5 bases; unmatched bases: 7. CDR3 protein: CASSKTGGRDEQYF. For the CDR3, the DNA is TGTGCCAGCAGCAAAACAGGGGGCAGGGACGAGCAGTACTTC.

The chain is built from TRBV2 and TRBJ2-2; D not resolved. Germline CDR1 SNHLY, CDR2 FYNNEI. With 3 bases removed from V and 7 bases from J, the gap between germline ends came to 3 bases. The CDR3 has 11 residues. The CDR3 spells CASSDLGELFF. In nucleotides, the CDR3 is TGTGCCAGCAGTGATCTCGGGGAGCTGTTTTTT. The complete variable domain, with remaining parts taken from reference TRBV2 and TRBJ2-2, reads EPEVTQTPSHQVTQMGQEVILRCVPISNHLYFYWYRQILGQKVEFLVSFYNNEISEKSEIFDDQFSVERPDGSNFTLKIRSTKLEDSAMYFCASSDLGELFFGEGSRLTVL.

This clone was counted once. V usage is TRBV16 and J usage is TRBJ1-5, with a weak D call TRBD1 (5 bases). Germline V gene data show CDR1 as KGHSY and CDR2 as FQNENV. The CDR3 runs 15 residues. The ends were cut back, 2 bases at V and 7 bases at J, with 15 bases in the middle. The CDR3 sequence is CASSQLPSRVQPQHF. The CDR3 nucleotides read TGTGCCAGCAGCCAACTTCCATCCAGGGTCCAGCCCCAGCATTTT.

V is TRBV18 and J is TRBJ2-2; D is ambiguous. The CDR3 sequence is 17 residues long. The V gene's germline CDR1 is KGHSH and CDR2 LQKENI. Trimming took off 3 bases at V and 0 bases at J, with 14 bases between the two ends. CDR3 protein: CASSPYNAIANTGELFF. CDR3 bases: TGTGCCAGCTCACCGTACAACGCCATTGCGAACACCGGGGAGCTGTTTTTT.

This chain uses TRBV4-1 with TRBJ2-2, with D tentatively TRBD1 or TRBD2 (5 bases each). V lost 1 base, J lost 4 bases, and 10 bases lay in between. Germline V CDR1 and CDR2: MGHRA, YSYEKL. The CDR3 has 15 amino acids. As DNA, the CDR3 is TGCGCCAGCAGCCAAGTTTCTGGGGGCACCGGGGAGCTGTTTTTT. Translating gives CASSQVSGGTGELFF.

In this sample, this clone turned up a few times. The rearrangement links TRBV9 to TRBJ1-2; 8 positions match TRBD1. From germline, CDR1 is SGDLS and CDR2 YYNGEE. J lost 2 bases, V lost 0 bases, and 24 bases had no gene match. This CDR3 has 22 residues. The CDR3, as DNA: TGTGCCAGCAGCGTAGGAGGTTGGGTGAGTGAGACAGGGGACTTGGCGAACTATGGCTACACCTTC. It encodes CASSVGGWVSETGDLANYGYTF.

The V gene is TRBV5-1, the J gene TRBJ2-6; the D gene is possibly TRBD1 (5 bases). This CDR3 has 16 residues. The V end was cut by 5 bases, the J end by 1 base, with 13 bases between. The germline V gene has CDR1 SGHRS and CDR2 YFSETQ. The CDR3 DNA reads TGCGCCAGCAGGTATCAGGGAAGTTCTGGGGCCAACGTCCTGACTTTC. It specifies CASRYQGSSGANVLTF. Using reference TRBV5-1 and TRBJ2-6 for the parts outside the CDR3, the full variable domain is KAGVTQTPRYLIKTRGQQVTLSCSPISGHRSVSWYQQTPGQGLQFLFEYFSETQRNKGNFPGRFSGRQFSNSRSEMNVSTLELGDSALYLCASRYQGSSGANVLTFGAGSRLTVL.

This clone has only one observation. The chain employs TRBV30 and TRBJ1-2; D might be TRBD1 (6 bases). CDR1 is GTSNPN and CDR2 is SVGIG in the germline V gene (reference sequence). This CDR3 has 14 residues. V gave up 2 bases and J gave up 4 bases, with 14 bases separating them. The CDR3 here is CAWSKDSGSYGYTF. In DNA form, the CDR3 reads TGTGCCTGGAGTAAGGACAGCGGTTCCTATGGCTACACCTTC.

This chain connects TRBV6-5 to TRBJ2-2; the D call may be TRBD1 or TRBD2 (5 bases each). Germline lookup yields CDR1 MNHEY and CDR2 SVGAGI. V lost 6 bases and J lost 8, with 13 bases in between. The CDR3 runs to 13 residues. The CDR3 nucleotides are TGTGCCAGCAGCCAGGGACGCACTGGGGAGCTGTTTTTT. Its protein product is CASSQGRTGELFF.

The chain recombines TRBV28 with TRBJ2-7, with 8 positions matching TRBD2. The V gene end was trimmed by 4 bases and the J gene end by 1 base; junction bases not matched to a gene: 6. The CDR3 has 15 amino acids. Germline CDR1 is MDHEN and CDR2 is SYDVKM. Here the CDR3 DNA reads TGTGCCAGCAGTTCGGGAGGGGGGGAATCCTACGAGCAGTACTTC. Translating gives CASSSGGGESYEQYF.

V is TRBV6-5 and J is TRBJ2-2; D call uncertain. V lost 3 bases to trimming and J lost 6 bases, with 8 bases between them. CDR3 size: 13 residues. Germline loops: CDR1 MNHEY, CDR2 SVGAGI. The CDR3 here is CASSYSSSGELFF. The CDR3 nucleotides are TGTGCCAGCAGTTATTCAAGCTCCGGGGAGCTGTTTTTT.

This clone has more than one count but fewer than ten. This chain connects TRBV5-1 to TRBJ2-2; maybe TRBD1 (6 bases). Trimming took off 4 bases at V and 6 bases at J, with 10 bases between the two ends. CDR1 SGHRS and CDR2 YFSETQ come from the germline V gene. The CDR3 has 13 amino acids. CDR3 region: CASSVTGSGELFF. The CDR3 coding sequence is TGCGCCAGCAGCGTTACAGGGTCCGGGGAGCTGTTTTTT.

V is TRBV18 and J is TRBJ1-4, with 7 nucleotides matching TRBD1. V gave up 4 bases and J gave up 8 bases; unmatched junction bases: 7. The germline gives CDR1 KGHSH, CDR2 LQKENI. This CDR3 comprises 14 residues. The CDR3 reads CASSRGQLWEKLFF. CDR3 sequence (DNA): TGTGCCAGCTCACGGGGACAGCTGTGGGAAAAACTGTTTTTT.

This clone showed up just once. V usage is TRBV5-6 and J usage is TRBJ2-2; D uncertain. The CDR3 covers 14 residues. Germline V CDR1 and CDR2: SGHDT, YYEEEE. Trimming shortened V by 4 bases and J by 4 bases, and 11 bases separated the two germline ends. The DNA for the CDR3 is TGTGCCAGCAGCCCGGCGCACCGCACCGGGGAGCTGTTTTTT. Protein: CASSPAHRTGELFF.

The chain employs TRBV28 and TRBJ2-5, with 9 bases matching TRBD2. Trimming took 5 bases from V and 1 from J; bases not matched to a gene: 2. In germline, CDR1 is MDHEN, CDR2 SYDVKM. The CDR3 is made up of 14 amino acids. CDR3 coding DNA: TGTGCCAGCAGTCCGACTAGCGGCCAAGAGACCCAGTACTTC. It specifies CASSPTSGQETQYF.

The chain employs TRBV9 and TRBJ2-3; 9 bases match TRBD2. This CDR3 contains 15 residues. J gave up 4 bases and V 2 bases, and 5 bases lay outside the gene matches. In germline, CDR1 is SGDLS, CDR2 YYNGEE. The CDR3: CASSVWRGGADTQYF. Written as DNA, the CDR3 is TGTGCCAGCAGCGTCTGGCGGGGGGGCGCAGATACGCAGTATTTT.

The rearrangement links TRBV3-1 (or the pseudogene TRBV3-2) to TRBJ1-3; 7 bases are shared with TRBD1. CDR1 and CDR2 (germline): LGHDT, YNNKEL (reference sequence). This CDR3 is built from 13 residues. V lost 4 bases and J lost 7; bases outside the gene matches: 4. The CDR3 sequence: CASSLGGSNTIYF. The CDR3 DNA sequence: TGTGCCAGCAGCCTAGGGGGCTCCAACACCATATATTTT.

The chain is built from TRBV19 and TRBJ1-2; 8 nucleotides match TRBD1. The J segment lost 4 bases and the V segment lost 5 bases, leaving 12 bases of the junction unmatched. CDR1 and CDR2 (germline): LNHDA, SQIVND (reference sequence). This CDR3 has 16 residues. For the CDR3, the DNA is TGTGCCAGTAGTCCAGCCCGGGACAGGAGGACCTATGGCTACACCTTC. Translating gives CASSPARDRRTYGYTF.

The V and J genes are TRBV30 and TRBJ2-7, with D hard to call. The V gene lost 3 bases and the J gene lost 6 bases, with 12 bases spanning the gap. This CDR3 region has 12 residues. Per the germline V gene, CDR1 is GTSNPN and CDR2 is SVGIG (reference sequence). CDR3 bases: TGTGCCTGGAGCCCACGTGGACGCGAGCAGTACTTC. As protein: CAWSPRGREQYF.

The gene calls are TRBV27 and TRBJ2-3; D gene unclear. Germline CDR1 and CDR2: MNHEY and SMNVEV (reference sequence). The CDR3 spans 17 residues. Trimming took 4 bases from V and 2 from J, leaving 19 bases between them. In nucleotides, the CDR3 is TGTGCCAGCAGTTCCCTGATCACCGGGCCATACACAGATACGCAGTATTTT. It specifies CASSSLITGPYTDTQYF.

The chain combines TRBV2 with TRBJ1-5; D unresolved. The germline CDR1 and CDR2 sequences are SNHLY and FYNNEI. Between the trimmed V and J ends, which lost 9 bases and 2 bases, there was a span of 11 bases. CDR3 size: 13 residues. CDR3 sequence reads: CASGVMGNQPQHF. The CDR3 DNA reads TGTGCCAGTGGAGTGATGGGCAATCAGCCCCAGCATTTT.